This TCR beta chain was recovered during a study of blood T cell repertoires in COVID-19. The CDR3 length is 14 residues. The germline V gene has CDR1 MNHEY and CDR2 SMNVEV (reference sequence). The V and J ends lost 4 bases and 10 bases, in that order; junction bases with no gene match: 5. Comments on this clone: The same CDR3 also results from other DNA sequences found in this sample.

Here immunoSEQ multiplex PCR was the method, and the copy in TCRdb shows in-frame clones only, minus some. This table has 250,000 to 400,000 clones, 70% to 90% appearing once. Input material: peripheral blood. The TCR comes from a woman under 40 with COVID-19, enrolled during active disease. This chain uses TRBV27 with TRBJ1-6; 9 bases match TRBD1. DNA for the CDR3: TGTGCCAGCAGTTCCGGGACAGGGCGCTCACCCCTCCACTTT. Protein sequence: CASSSGTGRSPLHF.